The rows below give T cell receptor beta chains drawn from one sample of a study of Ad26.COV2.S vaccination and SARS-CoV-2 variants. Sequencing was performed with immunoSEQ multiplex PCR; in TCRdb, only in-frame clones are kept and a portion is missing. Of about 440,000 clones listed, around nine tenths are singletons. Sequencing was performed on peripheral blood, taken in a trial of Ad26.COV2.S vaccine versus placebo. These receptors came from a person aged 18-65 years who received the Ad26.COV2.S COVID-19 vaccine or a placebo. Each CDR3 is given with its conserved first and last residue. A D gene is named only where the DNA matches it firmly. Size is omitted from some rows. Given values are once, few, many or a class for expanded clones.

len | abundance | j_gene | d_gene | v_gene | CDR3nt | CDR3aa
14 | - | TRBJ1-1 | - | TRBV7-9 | TGTGCCAGCAGCTTAGGGCACGGGCCGAACGAAGCTTTCTTT | CASSLGHGPNEAFF
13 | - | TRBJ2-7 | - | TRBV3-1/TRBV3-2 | TGTGCCAGCAGCCAGGTGCCCTCCTACGAGCAGTACTTC | CASSQVPSYEQYF
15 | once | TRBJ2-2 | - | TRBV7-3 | TGTGCCAGCAGCTTAGCTGGAGGCCGCACCGGGGAGCTGTTTTTT | CASSLAGGRTGELFF
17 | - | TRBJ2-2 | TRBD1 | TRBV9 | TGTGCCAGCAGCAGATCCGGGACAGGGGCGAACACCGGGGAGCTGTTTTTT | CASSRSGTGANTGELFF
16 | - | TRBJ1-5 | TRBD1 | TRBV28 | TGTGCCAGCAGTTTACCGGCTGGGACAGCGGCTCGGCCCCAGCATTTT | CASSLPAGTAARPQHF
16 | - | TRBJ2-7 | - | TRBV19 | TGTGCCAGTAGTATAGTAAGGACGCAAGCCTCCTACGAGCAGTACTTC | CASSIVRTQASYEQYF
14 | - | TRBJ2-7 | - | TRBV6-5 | TGTGCCAGCAGGGTTACCGAACTCTCCTACGAGCAGTACTTC | CASRVTELSYEQYF
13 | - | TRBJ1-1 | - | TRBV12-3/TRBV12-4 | TGTGCCAGCAGAACTGGGGGGAACACTGAAGCTTTCTTT | CASRTGGNTEAFF
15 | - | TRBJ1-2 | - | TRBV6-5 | TGTGCCAGCAGTTACGATGGGGCCACTAACTATGGCTACACCTTC | CASSYDGATNYGYTF
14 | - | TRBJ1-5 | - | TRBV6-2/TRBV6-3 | TGTGCCAGCAGCCCTCTAAATAGCAATCAGCCCCAGCATTTT | CASSPLNSNQPQHF
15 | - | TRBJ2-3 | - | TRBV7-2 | TGTGCCAGCAGCTTAGCGGGAGGTCCCTCAGATACGCAGTATTTT | CASSLAGGPSDTQYF
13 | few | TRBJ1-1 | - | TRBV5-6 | TGTGCCAGCAGCGCGGGCAGCGGCACTGAAGCTTTCTTT | CASSAGSGTEAFF
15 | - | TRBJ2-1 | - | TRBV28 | TGTGCCAGCAGCCAACCCGGGCCACGCTACAATGAGCAGTTCTTC | CASSQPGPRYNEQFF
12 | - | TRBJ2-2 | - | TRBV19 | TGTGCCAGTAGGCCAATCACCGGGGAGCTGTTTTTT | CASRPITGELFF
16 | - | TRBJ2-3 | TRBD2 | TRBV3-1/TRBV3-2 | TGTGCCAGCAGCCAAGATGGCGGGAGTGGGACAGATACGCAGTATTTT | CASSQDGGSGTDTQYF
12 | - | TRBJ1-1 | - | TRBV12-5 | TGTGCTACCTCGTATGGGAACACTGAAGCTTTCTTT | CATSYGNTEAFF
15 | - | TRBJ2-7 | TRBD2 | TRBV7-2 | TGTGCCAGCAGCTCCGGGCTAGCGGGAACTAGTCGTCAGTACTTC | CASSSGLAGTSRQYF
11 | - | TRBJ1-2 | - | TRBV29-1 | TGCAGCGTTCTGGGAGGGGGTGGCTACACCTTC | CSVLGGGGYTF
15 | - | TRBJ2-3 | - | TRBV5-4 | TGTGCCACCCGGGCGGGCAGACCTAGCACAGATACGCAGTATTTT | CATRAGRPSTDTQYF
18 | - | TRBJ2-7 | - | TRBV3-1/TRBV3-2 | TGTGCCAGCTCGCGGAAAAAGAAGGGGGAGGTCCAAGACTACGAGCAGTACTTC | CASSRKKKGEVQDYEQYF
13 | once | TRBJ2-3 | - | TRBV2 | TGTGCCAGCAGTATGGAGGGGACAGATACGCAGTATTTT | CASSMEGTDTQYF
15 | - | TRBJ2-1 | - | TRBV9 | TGTGCCAGCAGCGTAGGTGGGGGCGGTAACAATGAGCAGTTCTTC | CASSVGGGGNNEQFF
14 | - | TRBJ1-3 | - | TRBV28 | TGTGCCAGCAGTCGAGTTCTATCTGGAAACACCATATATTTT | CASSRVLSGNTIYF
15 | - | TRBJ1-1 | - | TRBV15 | TGTGCCACCAGCAGAGATCGGACGGCGAACACTGAAGCTTTCTTT | CATSRDRTANTEAFF
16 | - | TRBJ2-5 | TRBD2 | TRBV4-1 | TGCGCCAGCAGCATGGACGCGGCGCCGGGGGGAGAGACCCAGTACTTC | CASSMDAAPGGETQYF
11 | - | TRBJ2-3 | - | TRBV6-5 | TGTGCCAGCCAAAGGATCGATACGCAGTATTTT | CASQRIDTQYF
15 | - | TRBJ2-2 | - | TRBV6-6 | TGTGCCAGCAGTGGATCTACACAGGGAGCCGGGGAGCTGTTTTTT | CASSGSTQGAGELFF
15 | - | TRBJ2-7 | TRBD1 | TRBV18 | TGTGCCAGCTCACCACCGGGGACAGGGATCTACGAGCAGTACTTC | CASSPPGTGIYEQYF
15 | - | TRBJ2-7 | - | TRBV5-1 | TGCGCCAGCAGCCGAGCCACAGGGAAGGGCTACGAGCAGTACTTC | CASSRATGKGYEQYF